Listed below are T cell receptor beta chains from one sample, sequenced in a study of cytomegalovirus exposure and HLA in healthy donors. The data were produced by immunoSEQ multiplex PCR, yet TCRdb's version contains in-frame clones alone and is incomplete. Of some 150,000 clones listed, approximately 79% are singletons. Specimen: PBMCs. Every receptor here comes from a man aged 60 to 69 in good health and CMV-seronegative. The CDR3 runs from the conserved cysteine through the conserved F or W. The D gene is left open where the match is weak. The size field is filled for only some rows; it gives once, few, many or a size class.

clone_size: -
j_call: TRBJ2-7
d_call: TRBD2
v_call: TRBV5-1
cdr3_nt: TGCGCCAGCAGCTCCGGGACTAGTCTCTACGAGCAGTACTTC
cdr3_aa: CASSSGTSLYEQYF

clone_size: -
j_call: TRBJ2-3
d_call: -
v_call: TRBV11-3
cdr3_nt: TGTGCCAGCAGCGCGACAGGAGTTCTCACAGATACGCAGTATTTT
cdr3_aa: CASSATGVLTDTQYF

clone_size: -
j_call: TRBJ2-6
d_call: TRBD1
v_call: TRBV19
cdr3_nt: TGTGCCAGTAGCAGACAGGGGGCGCGGTCTGGGGCCAACGTCCTCACTTTC
cdr3_aa: CASSRQGARSGANVLTF

clone_size: -
j_call: TRBJ2-1
d_call: TRBD2
v_call: TRBV7-2
cdr3_nt: TGTGCCAGCAGCCTTGCTAGCGGGGGGTCCCATGAGCAGTTCTTC
cdr3_aa: CASSLASGGSHEQFF

clone_size: -
j_call: TRBJ1-5
d_call: -
v_call: TRBV7-2
cdr3_nt: TGTGCCAGCAGCTTAGGCGGCTTTAGCAATCAGCCCCAGCATTTT
cdr3_aa: CASSLGGFSNQPQHF

clone_size: -
j_call: TRBJ1-6
d_call: TRBD1
v_call: TRBV6-1
cdr3_nt: TGTGCCAGTGAGACAGGGGGCCTGAATTCACCCCTCCACTTT
cdr3_aa: CASETGGLNSPLHF

clone_size: -
j_call: TRBJ1-6
d_call: -
v_call: TRBV25-1
cdr3_nt: TGTGCCAGCAGTGAGGGAGGCTATAATTCACCCCTCCACTTT
cdr3_aa: CASSEGGYNSPLHF

clone_size: few
j_call: TRBJ2-5
d_call: -
v_call: TRBV7-2
cdr3_nt: TGTGCCAGCAGTTCTACAGGGATTCGAGAGACCCAGTACTTC
cdr3_aa: CASSSTGIRETQYF

clone_size: -
j_call: TRBJ2-5
d_call: TRBD2
v_call: TRBV4-1
cdr3_nt: TGCGCCAGCAGCCAAGAATGGGGACCGGGACTAGCGGGGGGGCAAGAGACCCAGTACTTC
cdr3_aa: CASSQEWGPGLAGGQETQYF

clone_size: -
j_call: TRBJ1-4
d_call: TRBD1
v_call: TRBV7-2
cdr3_nt: TGTGCCAGCAGCGCCCACGTGGACAGGGGGCGTGAAAAACTGTTTTTT
cdr3_aa: CASSAHVDRGREKLFF

clone_size: -
j_call: TRBJ1-4
d_call: -
v_call: TRBV6-1
cdr3_nt: TGTGCCAGCAACGGGAACCGGGGTGAAAAACTGTTTTTT
cdr3_aa: CASNGNRGEKLFF

clone_size: once
j_call: TRBJ2-7
d_call: TRBD1
v_call: TRBV7-9
cdr3_nt: TGTTCCAGCAGCCACTCTGGGACAGGGGACTACGAGCAGTACTTC
cdr3_aa: CSSSHSGTGDYEQYF

clone_size: few
j_call: TRBJ2-3
d_call: -
v_call: TRBV5-1
cdr3_nt: TGCGCCAGCAGCTTGTCTCGGGGGTACACAGATACGCAGTATTTT
cdr3_aa: CASSLSRGYTDTQYF

clone_size: -
j_call: TRBJ2-5
d_call: -
v_call: TRBV5-1
cdr3_nt: TGCGCCAGCAGCGTGGACACCCAAGAGACCCAGTACTTC
cdr3_aa: CASSVDTQETQYF

clone_size: -
j_call: TRBJ2-1
d_call: TRBD2
v_call: TRBV7-9
cdr3_nt: TGTGCCAGCAGCTCTGGGACTAGCGGGGGGAACTACAATGAGCAGTTCTTC
cdr3_aa: CASSSGTSGGNYNEQFF

clone_size: -
j_call: TRBJ2-5
d_call: TRBD1
v_call: TRBV30
cdr3_nt: TGTGCCTGGACATTCCTAGGGGGCCGGGAGACCCAGTACTTC
cdr3_aa: CAWTFLGGRETQYF

clone_size: -
j_call: TRBJ1-2
d_call: -
v_call: TRBV7-2
cdr3_nt: TGTGCCAGTCGGCCGGGACAACCCACTAACTATGGCTACACCTTC
cdr3_aa: CASRPGQPTNYGYTF

clone_size: -
j_call: TRBJ2-7
d_call: TRBD1
v_call: TRBV5-6
cdr3_nt: TGTGCCAGCAGCTCGTTTCGACAGGGGGCTAGCTTTTTCTACGAGCAGTACTTC
cdr3_aa: CASSSFRQGASFFYEQYF

clone_size: few
j_call: TRBJ2-1
d_call: TRBD2
v_call: TRBV11-2
cdr3_nt: TGTGCCAGCAGCTTAGATCTAGCGGGGGGGCTGGTAAAGAATGAGCAGTTCTTC
cdr3_aa: CASSLDLAGGLVKNEQFF

clone_size: -
j_call: TRBJ1-2
d_call: -
v_call: TRBV11-2
cdr3_nt: TGTGCCAGCAGCTCCGTCTGGAGGGGGGGTTATGGCTACACCTTC
cdr3_aa: CASSSVWRGGYGYTF

clone_size: -
j_call: TRBJ2-3
d_call: TRBD2
v_call: TRBV7-9
cdr3_nt: TGTGCCAGCAGCTTAGGTGGCCGAGCGGGGGGCGGAGATACGCAGTATTTT
cdr3_aa: CASSLGGRAGGGDTQYF

clone_size: -
j_call: TRBJ2-5
d_call: TRBD1
v_call: TRBV5-6
cdr3_nt: TGTGCCAGCAGCCGGGGGACAGGGCAAGAGACCCAGTACTTC
cdr3_aa: CASSRGTGQETQYF

clone_size: once
j_call: TRBJ1-1
d_call: -
v_call: TRBV19
cdr3_nt: TGTGCCAGTAGTATCAGAGAGAGGACTGAAGCTTTCTTT
cdr3_aa: CASSIRERTEAFF

clone_size: few
j_call: TRBJ2-7
d_call: TRBD1
v_call: TRBV6-1
cdr3_nt: TGTGCCAGCAGCCCTACCTACCGGACAGGCTACGAGCAGTACTTC
cdr3_aa: CASSPTYRTGYEQYF

clone_size: -
j_call: TRBJ1-3
d_call: TRBD1
v_call: TRBV28
cdr3_nt: TGTGCCAGCAGTCCACCCGAAGGGGGCCGATTCTCTGGAAACACCATATATTTT
cdr3_aa: CASSPPEGGRFSGNTIYF

clone_size: few
j_call: TRBJ2-3
d_call: -
v_call: TRBV21-1
cdr3_nt: TGTGCCAGCAGCTATGGGAGGACCGAGGATAGGGGAGATACGCAGTATTTT
cdr3_aa: CASSYGRTEDRGDTQYF

clone_size: -
j_call: TRBJ2-3
d_call: -
v_call: TRBV7-2
cdr3_nt: TGTGCCAGCAGTTTTTGGGGGACTACAGATACGCAGTATTTT
cdr3_aa: CASSFWGTTDTQYF

clone_size: -
j_call: TRBJ1-2
d_call: -
v_call: TRBV12-1
cdr3_nt: TGTGCCAGCAGCTCCTTCCAGGGTGTGGGTGGCTACACCTTC
cdr3_aa: CASSSFQGVGGYTF

clone_size: -
j_call: TRBJ1-5
d_call: -
v_call: TRBV5-1
cdr3_nt: TGCGCCAGCAGCGGCGGACTCGATCAGCCCCAGCATTTT
cdr3_aa: CASSGGLDQPQHF

clone_size: -
j_call: TRBJ2-5
d_call: -
v_call: TRBV7-9
cdr3_nt: TGTGCCAGCAGCTTAGGGCGGGAGACCCAGTACTTC
cdr3_aa: CASSLGRETQYF

clone_size: -
j_call: TRBJ2-1
d_call: TRBD2
v_call: TRBV7-2
cdr3_nt: TGTGCCAGCAGCCTAGCGGGAGCCCCCTACAATGAGCAGTTCTTC
cdr3_aa: CASSLAGAPYNEQFF

clone_size: -
j_call: TRBJ2-3
d_call: TRBD2
v_call: TRBV2
cdr3_nt: TGTGCCAGCAAGAGCGGGGTTAGCACAGATACGCAGTATTTT
cdr3_aa: CASKSGVSTDTQYF

clone_size: -
j_call: TRBJ2-7
d_call: -
v_call: TRBV11-2
cdr3_nt: TGTGCCAGCAGCTTAGACCAGGTCTCCTACGAGCAGTACTTC
cdr3_aa: CASSLDQVSYEQYF

clone_size: once
j_call: TRBJ1-5
d_call: -
v_call: TRBV30
cdr3_nt: TGTGCCTGGAGTGGACCAAACCGGGATAGCAATCAGCCCCAGCATTTT
cdr3_aa: CAWSGPNRDSNQPQHF

clone_size: -
j_call: TRBJ2-5
d_call: -
v_call: TRBV18
cdr3_nt: TGTGCCAGCTCCCGTCAGGTTCAAGAGACCCAGTACTTC
cdr3_aa: CASSRQVQETQYF

clone_size: -
j_call: TRBJ2-7
d_call: TRBD1
v_call: TRBV7-2
cdr3_nt: TGTGCCAGCAGCTTACAGGGACAGCTTTACGAGCAGTACTTC
cdr3_aa: CASSLQGQLYEQYF

clone_size: once
j_call: TRBJ2-7
d_call: -
v_call: TRBV4-2
cdr3_nt: TGTGCCAGCAGCCAAGATCGGGCAGGGAGGTACGAGCAGTACTTC
cdr3_aa: CASSQDRAGRYEQYF

clone_size: -
j_call: TRBJ2-1
d_call: TRBD2
v_call: TRBV28
cdr3_nt: TGTGCCAGCAGTTTATCAGGCGGGAGAGGTTCCTACAATGAGCAGTTCTTC
cdr3_aa: CASSLSGGRGSYNEQFF

clone_size: -
j_call: TRBJ2-1
d_call: TRBD2
v_call: TRBV6-5
cdr3_nt: TGTGCCAGCAGAACCGGGACTAGTCAGGCTAATGAGCAGTTCTTC
cdr3_aa: CASRTGTSQANEQFF

clone_size: -
j_call: TRBJ1-2
d_call: -
v_call: TRBV7-9
cdr3_nt: TGTGCCAGCAGTCGACGGGGAATCTATGGCTACACCTTC
cdr3_aa: CASSRRGIYGYTF

clone_size: -
j_call: TRBJ2-3
d_call: TRBD2
v_call: TRBV18
cdr3_nt: TGTGCCAGCTCACTCGGGACTAGCGGGAGAGGGATGTATACGCAGTATTTT
cdr3_aa: CASSLGTSGRGMYTQYF

clone_size: once
j_call: TRBJ1-6
d_call: -
v_call: TRBV6-5
cdr3_nt: TGTGCCAGCAGACAGTATAATTCACCCCTCCACTTT
cdr3_aa: CASRQYNSPLHF

clone_size: -
j_call: TRBJ1-5
d_call: TRBD1
v_call: TRBV29-1
cdr3_nt: TGCAGCGTTGGAACAGGGGCATTAAATCAGCCCCAGCATTTT
cdr3_aa: CSVGTGALNQPQHF

clone_size: -
j_call: TRBJ2-1
d_call: -
v_call: TRBV28
cdr3_nt: TGTGCCAGCAGTGTCTCCCTCGGCCGTTCCGGACATTATGAGCAGTTCTTC
cdr3_aa: CASSVSLGRSGHYEQFF

clone_size: -
j_call: TRBJ1-4
d_call: TRBD1
v_call: TRBV7-9
cdr3_nt: TGTTCCAGCAGCACTAGGACAGGGAATGAAAAACTGTTTTTT
cdr3_aa: CSSSTRTGNEKLFF

clone_size: -
j_call: TRBJ2-7
d_call: -
v_call: TRBV6-4
cdr3_nt: TGTGCCAGCAGCGTATTGAGGGAGGAGGTCGAGCAGTACTTC
cdr3_aa: CASSVLREEVEQYF

clone_size: -
j_call: TRBJ1-2
d_call: -
v_call: TRBV5-6
cdr3_nt: TGTGCCAGCAGCTTGGCCAAAAGGGCAGGGCGAGGAAGCGGCTACACCTTC
cdr3_aa: CASSLAKRAGRGSGYTF

clone_size: -
j_call: TRBJ2-1
d_call: TRBD2
v_call: TRBV30
cdr3_nt: TGTGCCATTCTAGCGGGAGGGGACGAGCAGTTCTTC
cdr3_aa: CAILAGGDEQFF

clone_size: -
j_call: TRBJ2-5
d_call: TRBD2
v_call: TRBV10-3
cdr3_nt: TGTGCCATCAGTACGGGACTAGAGGGAGAGACCCAGTACTTC
cdr3_aa: CAISTGLEGETQYF

clone_size: -
j_call: TRBJ2-3
d_call: -
v_call: TRBV6-5
cdr3_nt: TGTGCCAGCAGTTACACTAGGAAGTTCACAGATACGCAGTATTTT
cdr3_aa: CASSYTRKFTDTQYF

clone_size: -
j_call: TRBJ1-2
d_call: -
v_call: TRBV2
cdr3_nt: TGTGCCAGCAGTGAAGGGCAGGATTATGGCTACACCTTC
cdr3_aa: CASSEGQDYGYTF

clone_size: -
j_call: TRBJ1-4
d_call: -
v_call: TRBV27
cdr3_nt: TGTGCCAGCAGCCACGGACTCGGGCGGGGTGAAAAACTGTTTTTT
cdr3_aa: CASSHGLGRGEKLFF

clone_size: -
j_call: TRBJ2-1
d_call: -
v_call: TRBV4-1
cdr3_nt: TGCGCCAGCAGGAGAGGGGGGGGTCCCTACAATGAGCAGTTCTTC
cdr3_aa: CASRRGGGPYNEQFF

clone_size: -
j_call: TRBJ1-2
d_call: -
v_call: TRBV7-9
cdr3_nt: TGTTCCAGCAGCTTACCCCAACTTGGCTACACCTTC
cdr3_aa: CSSSLPQLGYTF

clone_size: -
j_call: TRBJ1-2
d_call: -
v_call: TRBV9
cdr3_nt: TGTGCCAGCAGCGTTGTGGGGAGGCGAGGCTACACCTTC
cdr3_aa: CASSVVGRRGYTF

clone_size: -
j_call: TRBJ2-3
d_call: TRBD2
v_call: TRBV5-4
cdr3_nt: TGTGCCAGCAGCCTTCCCCCTAGCGGTAGCACAGATACGCAGTATTTT
cdr3_aa: CASSLPPSGSTDTQYF

clone_size: -
j_call: TRBJ1-4
d_call: -
v_call: TRBV4-3
cdr3_nt: TGCGCCAGCAGCCAAGAGAAGGGAGCAACTAATGAAAAACTGTTTTTT
cdr3_aa: CASSQEKGATNEKLFF

clone_size: -
j_call: TRBJ2-2
d_call: -
v_call: TRBV28
cdr3_nt: TGTGCCAGCAGCGACAGTCTTCTGAACACCGGGGAGCTGTTTTTT
cdr3_aa: CASSDSLLNTGELFF